The clone carrying this TCR beta chain appeared many times. Antigen specificity is unknown. The CDR3 length is 15 residues. With 6 bases clipped from V and 0 bases from J, the junction kept 5 bases outside the gene matches. CDR1 and CDR2 from the germline V gene are MDHEN and SYDVKM. The source of the sample is a study of CD8 T cells in ankylosing spondylitis. Study observations and caveats: A TCR beta motif of several highly homologous variants seemed to mark ankylosing spondylitis blood. In ankylosing spondylitis patients, matched synovial fluid reportedly showed significant enrichment of disease-linked clones. Reactive arthritis synovial fluid and blood were previously reported to contain some motif variants.

TCR beta libraries were made by quantitative 5'-RACE with molecular barcodes. TCRdb fed the 5' RACE reads into MiXCR, producing one record per CDR3 protein. The profile covers about 160,000 distinct CDR3 sequences, with 15% to 20% appearing a single time and about 8% taken by the ten largest. Specimen: blood, either unsorted or a sorted T cell fraction (not recorded which). The chain couples TRBV28 to TRBJ2-1, with 7 bases that match TRBD1. This clonotype originated in a male donor with ankylosing spondylitis or in good health (not recorded which). The CDR3 DNA sequence: TGTGCCAGCAGCGACAGGGTGAACTCCTACAATGAGCAGTTCTTC. This gives the protein CASSDRVNSYNEQFF.